A selection of T cell receptor beta chains follows, all from one sample in a study of technical replicates of blood from a handful of donors. The assay was immunoSEQ multiplex PCR, and TCRdb's table has in-frame clones only and misses some. The data show over 55,000 clones, around 87% seen once. The specimen sequenced was PBMCs. Receptors originate from a human donor in good health. Some clones in this sample may be carry-over from other donors' samples. CDR3s include the opening cysteine and the closing phenylalanine or tryptophan. The D gene is left open where the match is weak. A row's size may be missing; if present it is once, few, many or a size class.

clone_size,v_call,j_call,d_call,cdr3_aa,cdr3_nt
once,TRBV30,TRBJ2-3,.,CAWSPVSGGPDTQYF,TGTGCCTGGAGCCCGGTGTCAGGGGGGCCAGATACGCAGTATTTT
.,TRBV19,TRBJ1-1,.,CASSIVGQSPHTEAFF,TGTGCCAGTAGTATAGTAGGACAGTCCCCGCACACTGAAGCTTTCTTT
.,TRBV7-6,TRBJ2-1,TRBD2,CASSYNTGLRGEQFF,TGTGCCAGCAGCTATAATACGGGACTACGGGGTGAGCAGTTCTTC
once,TRBV7-9,TRBJ1-5,.,CASSLGGQEPQHF,TGTGCCAGCAGCTTAGGGGGGCAGGAACCCCAGCATTTT
.,TRBV6-5,TRBJ2-3,.,CASSYSGSSTDTQYF,TGTGCCAGCAGTTACTCGGGGAGTAGCACAGATACGCAGTATTTT
.,TRBV12-5,TRBJ2-1,TRBD2,CASGFLATSGGANNEQFF,TGTGCTAGTGGTTTCCTTGCGACTAGCGGGGGGGCTAACAATGAGCAGTTCTTC
.,TRBV10-3,TRBJ2-1,.,CAISDSYNEQFF,TGTGCCATCAGTGACTCTTACAATGAGCAGTTCTTC
.,TRBV6-6,TRBJ1-1,TRBD1,CASSYARGQGGGEAFF,TGTGCCAGCAGTTATGCCCGCGGGCAGGGGGGAGGTGAAGCTTTCTTT
once,TRBV30,TRBJ2-1,TRBD2,CAWSVLAGPLYNEQFF,TGTGCCTGGAGTGTACTAGCGGGGCCATTATACAATGAGCAGTTCTTC
.,TRBV7-2,TRBJ1-2,TRBD1,CASRYRGLYGYTF,TGTGCCAGCAGATACAGGGGGCTTTATGGCTACACCTTC
.,TRBV19,TRBJ1-2,.,CASSIPTVLNYGYTF,TGTGCCAGTAGTATCCCGACAGTACTAAACTATGGCTACACCTTC
.,TRBV5-1,TRBJ1-1,TRBD1,CASSPQGASTEAFF,TGCGCCAGCAGCCCTCAGGGGGCTAGCACTGAAGCTTTCTTT
.,TRBV5-8,TRBJ1-5,TRBD1,CASSRGQGPLRNQPQHF,TGTGCCAGCAGCCGGGGACAGGGTCCCCTTAGAAATCAGCCCCAGCATTTT
.,TRBV7-9,TRBJ1-2,TRBD1,CASTRYQDRGKVGYTF,TGTGCCAGCACAAGATATCAGGACAGGGGGAAGGTTGGCTACACCTTC
.,TRBV6-6,TRBJ2-7,TRBD1,CASSYPDRGLYEQYF,TGTGCCAGCAGTTACCCCGACAGGGGGCTCTACGAGCAGTACTTC
.,TRBV5-4,TRBJ2-7,.,CASSFGEGGYEQYF,TGTGCCAGCAGCTTCGGGGAAGGGGGCTACGAGCAGTACTTC
.,TRBV5-1,TRBJ1-1,TRBD1,CASSPGQGGNAEAFF,TGCGCCAGCAGCCCGGGACAGGGGGGAAACGCTGAAGCTTTCTTT
few,TRBV7-2,TRBJ2-7,.,CASSLGRSSYEQYF,TGTGCCAGCAGCTTAGGACGGAGCTCCTACGAGCAGTACTTC
once,TRBV6-5,TRBJ1-1,TRBD1,CASGQVPSMSAFF,TGTGCCAGCGGACAGGTTCCGAGCATGTCAGCTTTCTTT
.,TRBV6-1,TRBJ2-7,.,CASSEVGMSSYEQYF,TGTGCCAGCAGTGAAGTCGGGATGAGCTCCTACGAGCAGTACTTC
.,TRBV6-1,TRBJ1-6,.,CATDSGVSYNSPLHF,TGTGCCACCGATAGTGGAGTCTCCTATAATTCACCCCTCCACTTT
.,TRBV7-3,TRBJ1-1,TRBD1,CASSTNRGPNTEAFF,TGTGCCAGCAGCACCAACAGGGGGCCCAACACTGAAGCTTTCTTT